The entry below describes one T cell receptor beta chain. In germline, CDR1 is SQVTM, CDR2 ANQGSEA. V shed 2 bases, J shed 1 base, and the junction held 4 bases outside the gene matches. This CDR3 comprises 16 residues. The sample comes from a study of blood T cell repertoires in COVID-19. Study at large: Acute and convalescent COVID-19 samples came from the United States, Italy and Spain. PBMCs, B-cell-depleted T cells, or T cells were the source of the cDNA or gDNA that made up the material.

Original processing methods: Amplified reference gene primers provided the basis for estimating nucleated cell counts. Produced via immunoSEQ multiplex PCR; TCRdb's table is partial and in-frame only. D and trimming were read from the DNA, whereas the V and J calls and clone size are those reported in that table. The data hold about 240,000 clones, with 80% to 90% observed a single time. Those enrolled, adults aged about 18 to 95 years, came from about 24 US areas. The receptor was isolated from a woman aged 25 to 39 who had recovered from COVID-19. This rearrangement joins TRBV29-1 to TRBJ2-1; 11 nucleotides agree with TRBD2. The sample consisted of PBMCs or T cells enriched from blood (not recorded which). DNA for the CDR3: TGCAGCGTTGAACAGGGACTAGCGGATTCCTACAATGAGCAGTTCTTC. It codes for CSVEQGLADSYNEQFF.